The TCR beta chain described here comes from a study of T-cell reconstitution after alpha-beta-depleted transplantation in children. Trimming cost V 0 bases and J 8 bases, with 11 bases left between them. Per the germline V gene, CDR1 is SQVTM and CDR2 is ANQGSEA. The CDR3 sequence is 13 residues long. The library targeted TCRbeta and was prepared with unique molecular identifiers. Via MiXCR, TCRdb re-called the PCR reads, giving one row per CDR3 protein. The sample has hundreds of thousands of distinct CDR3 sequences, around 17% seen once; the top ten hold 1.1%. Sequencing used PBMCs from the stem cell graft donor, obtained from the stem cell graft. The TCR sequence derives from a human donor who donated a stem cell graft to a child with acute myeloid leukemia. The chain has TRBV29-1 and TRBJ1-3; unclear D gene. CDR3 sequence: CSVEDLPGYTIYF. The CDR3 coding sequence is TGCAGCGTTGAAGATCTTCCGGGATACACCATATATTTT.